The 10 T cell receptor beta chains listed next were all sequenced from one sample in a study of cytomegalovirus exposure and HLA in healthy donors. The PCR contained 60 Vbeta and 13 Jbeta primers. Using immunoSEQ multiplex PCR, the repertoire was profiled, and TCRdb retains in-frame clones only, with some absent. In the table there are under 200,000 clones, 75% to 90% of which are singletons. The sample was PBMCs. All receptors come from a male donor in good health and CMV-seropositive.

As concerns this clone: The junction differs from germline at one of its ends, possibly a read error. This chain connects TRBV10-2 to TRBJ2-7; TRBD1 matches 7 bases. Looked up from germline, CDR1 is WSHSY and CDR2 is SAAADI. CDR3 size: 15 residues. CDR3 protein: CARSVGTASSYEQYF. CDR3 DNA: TGCGCCCGCAGTGTAGGGACAGCGTCCTCCTACGAGCAGTACTTC.

This chain joins TRBV9 and TRBJ1-6; 8 positions match TRBD1. V gave up 0 bases and J gave up 6 bases; unmatched junction bases: 5. The CDR3 is 16 residues long. Looked up from germline, CDR1 is SGDLS and CDR2 is YYNGEE. DNA of the CDR3: TGTGCCAGCAGCGTAGGTACAGGGGGGGGTAATTCACCCCTCCACTTT. Translated, it gives CASSVGTGGGNSPLHF.

CDR3 in DNA: TGTGCCAGCAGCTCGACAGCGGGAGGGCCGGGGGAGCAGTACTTC. As protein: CASSSTAGGPGEQYF. The chain couples TRBV7-9 to TRBJ2-7, with TRBD2 matching 10 bases. The V gene end was trimmed by 4 bases and the J gene end by 7 bases; junction bases not matched to a gene: 10. This CDR3 comprises 15 residues. Germline V gene data show CDR1 as SEHNR and CDR2 as FQNEAQ (reference sequence).

The J gene is TRBJ2-6, the V gene TRBV4-1, with TRBD2 identical over 9 bases. The V gene end was trimmed by 1 base and the J gene end by 4 bases; junction bases not matched to a gene: 5. The CDR3 runs 17 residues. The germline CDR1 and CDR2 sequences are MGHRA and YSYEKL. The CDR3 loop reads CASSQVAGASGANVLTF. CDR3 nucleotides: TGCGCCAGCAGCCAAGTAGCGGGGGCGTCCGGGGCCAACGTCCTGACTTTC.

The rearrangement links TRBV7-9 to TRBJ1-3, with 7 bases fitting TRBD1. V gave up 5 bases and J gave up 2 bases; unmatched junction bases: 9. CDR1 is SEHNR and CDR2 is FQNEAQ in the germline V gene (reference sequence). The CDR3 sequence is 16 residues long. DNA for the CDR3: TGTGCCAGCAGCATCGGGAGGGGGCGGCCTGGAAACACCATATATTTT. Translated, it gives CASSIGRGRPGNTIYF.

This chain joins TRBV7-9 and TRBJ2-2, with 7 bases that match TRBD2. With V trimmed by 7 bases and J by 4 bases, 12 bases remained unmatched. Per the germline V gene, CDR1 is SEHNR and CDR2 is FQNEAQ (reference sequence). This CDR3 is built from 16 residues. CDR3: CASNSPLAAFTGELFF. The CDR3 region has the DNA TGTGCCAGCAACAGCCCTCTAGCGGCTTTCACCGGGGAGCTGTTTTTT.

This chain joins TRBV30 and TRBJ2-5, with 8 positions matching TRBD2. This CDR3 region has 14 residues. Trimming at V came to 8 bases and at J to 5 bases, leaving 13 bases not matched to a gene. Germline V gene data show CDR1 as GTSNPN and CDR2 as SVGIG (reference sequence). CDR3 protein: CAGHGEREWETQYF. The CDR3 bases are TGTGCCGGCCATGGGGAGCGGGAGTGGGAGACCCAGTACTTC. Drawing the rest from reference TRBV30 and TRBJ2-5, the complete variable domain is SQTIHQWPATLVQPVGSPLSLECTVEGTSNPNLYWYRQAAGRGLQLLFYSVGIGQISSEVPQNLSASRPQDRQFILSSKKLLLSDSGFYLCAGHGEREWETQYFGPGTRLLVL.

This sequence joins TRBV7-8 and TRBJ1-5, with a weak D call TRBD1 (5 bases). This CDR3 spans 14 amino acids. Germline assignment: CDR1 SGHVS and CDR2 FQNEAQ. V was cut by 1 base and J by 6 bases, with 10 bases left in between. In DNA, the CDR3 is TGTGCCAGCAGCTTAGGACAGACCACTCAGCCCCAGCATTTT. This codes for CASSLGQTTQPQHF.

The rearrangement links TRBV7-9 to TRBJ1-2; TRBD1 matches at 7 bases. The CDR3 consists of 14 residues. The V gene end was trimmed by 6 bases and the J gene end by 8 bases; junction bases not matched to a gene: 12. Germline assignment: CDR1 SEHNR and CDR2 FQNEAQ (reference sequence). CDR3 sequence (DNA): TGTGCCAGCAGTCCCCAGGGGGTCTTAAAGGGCTACACCTTC. Translated, it gives CASSPQGVLKGYTF.

The rearrangement links TRBV6-5 to TRBJ2-1; D might be TRBD2 (5 bases). The length of the CDR3 is 13 residues. CDR1 is MNHEY and CDR2 is SVGAGI in the germline V gene. The V and J ends lost 7 bases and 9 bases respectively, with 16 bases between them. As DNA, the CDR3 is TGTGCCAGCACCCGGACTGGTCTGTTTGAGCAGTTCTTC. Protein sequence: CASTRTGLFEQFF.